The 3 T cell receptor beta chains reported below all come from one sample, sequenced in a study of shared clonotypes between healthy human individuals. Positive CCR7 selection of CD45RO-negative cells yielded the naive CD8 cells, and terminally differentiated effector memory CD45RA+ cells were excluded. Data came from immunoSEQ multiplex PCR; TCRdb stores just in-frame clones and leaves some out. The sample contains about 2.2 million clones, approximately 92% of which appear only once. The material sequenced was naive CD8+ T cells from PBMCs. The receptors were gathered from a man between 18 and 35 years old in good health. Some clones in this sample may be carry-over from other donors' samples.

The V call is TRBV7-3, the J call TRBJ2-1; D tentatively reads TRBD1 or TRBD2 (5 bases each). Germline CDR1 and CDR2: SGHTA and FQGTGA. V lost 5 bases and J 9 bases, leaving 17 bases between the germline ends. The length of the CDR3 is 14 residues. CDR3 sequence: CASSGGSLVSEQFF. The CDR3 DNA follows: TGTGCCAGCAGCGGGGGTAGCCTAGTAAGTGAGCAGTTCTTC.

The chain combines TRBV19 with TRBJ1-5; 7 bases map to TRBD1. V trimming: 5 bases; J trimming: 8 bases; junction bases outside the gene matches: 9. CDR1 is LNHDA and CDR2 is SQIVND in the germline V gene (reference sequence). The CDR3 contains 14 residues. CDR3 nucleotides: TGTGCCAGTAGTCCAGGGGGGGGGATTGAGCCCCAGCATTTT. This gives the protein CASSPGGGIEPQHF.

The chain employs TRBV6-5 and TRBJ2-7; 12 bases fit TRBD2. Trimming at V came to 4 bases and at J to 4 bases, leaving 2 bases not matched to a gene. The CDR3 has 14 residues. The V gene's germline CDR1 is MNHEY and CDR2 SVGAGI. This CDR3 is CASSFLAGGYEQYF. The CDR3 DNA sequence: TGTGCCAGCAGTTTCCTAGCGGGAGGGTACGAGCAGTACTTC.